These 31 T cell receptor beta chains were all obtained from the same sample, sequenced in a study of blood T cell repertoires in COVID-19. Profiled with immunoSEQ multiplex PCR; TCRdb holds only in-frame clones, not every one. The table shows some 130,000 clones, with approximately 77% occurring only once. Material for sequencing was peripheral blood. These TCRs come from a man aged 80 or over with acute or convalescent COVID-19.

This sequence joins TRBV27 and TRBJ1-1; no definite D call. V dropped 5 bases and J dropped 4 bases, with 20 bases sitting between them. Germline loops: CDR1 MNHEY, CDR2 SMNVEV (reference sequence). CDR3 length: 16 residues. As DNA, the CDR3 is TGTGCCAGCAGTGGAAATAGAGTTCGGAGTTCCACTGAAGCTTTCTTT. Protein sequence: CASSGNRVRSSTEAFF.

This chain joins TRBV5-4 and TRBJ1-3; D possibly corresponds to TRBD1 (6 bases). Germline assignment: CDR1 SGHNT and CDR2 YYREEE (reference sequence). The ends were cut back, 0 bases at V and 0 bases at J, with 7 bases in the middle. CDR3 length: 15 amino acids. The CDR3 DNA is TGTGCCAGCAGCTTGGTGGGGGCCTCTGGAAACACCATATATTTT. Its translation is CASSLVGASGNTIYF.

V and J are TRBV11-1 and TRBJ1-1; D is ambiguous. The germline V gene encodes CDR1 SGHAT and CDR2 FQDESV (reference sequence). The CDR3 contains 14 residues. Trimming shortened V by 2 bases and J by 0 bases, and 7 bases separated the two germline ends. The CDR3 DNA sequence: TGTGCCAGCAGCTTAAAAGAGTTGAACACTGAAGCTTTCTTT. It specifies CASSLKELNTEAFF.

The chain is built from TRBV18 and TRBJ2-5; 12 nucleotides agree with TRBD2. The CDR3 is made up of 17 amino acids. The V segment lost 3 bases and the J segment 0 bases; nucleotides outside the gene matches: 5. Looked up from germline, CDR1 is KGHSH and CDR2 is LQKENI. The CDR3 region is CASSPSSGGANQETQYF. CDR3 nucleotide sequence: TGTGCCAGCTCACCGTCTAGCGGGGGGGCGAACCAAGAGACCCAGTACTTC.

The chain links TRBV18 to TRBJ2-7; 7 nucleotides line up with TRBD1. Germline V CDR1 and CDR2: KGHSH, LQKENI. This CDR3 region has 14 residues. J gave up 0 bases and V 8 bases, and 7 bases lay outside the gene matches. CDR3 DNA: TGTGCCAGCGGAGCCGGGACAGTCTCCTACGAGCAGTACTTC. It codes for CASGAGTVSYEQYF.

This clone was counted a few times. This chain links TRBV11-2 with TRBJ2-5; TRBD1 aligns across 10 bases. The CDR3 runs to 15 residues. Germline V CDR1 and CDR2: SGHAT, FQNNGV. V lost 6 bases to trimming and J lost 5 bases; unmatched junction nucleotides: 9. CDR3 in DNA: TGTGCCAGCAGTTACCCCGGGACAGGGGCCGAGACCCAGTACTTC. It specifies CASSYPGTGAETQYF.

The chain couples TRBV6-2 or TRBV6-3 to TRBJ2-3; TRBD2 might be the D (6 bases). Germline loops: CDR1 MNHEY, CDR2 SVGEGT. There are 16 residues in the CDR3. V lost 2 bases, J lost 0 bases, and 12 bases lay in between. DNA of the CDR3: TGTGCCAGCAGTTACGGGGAGGCAGGGAGCACAGATACGCAGTATTTT. Protein product: CASSYGEAGSTDTQYF.

The chain carries TRBV12-3 or TRBV12-4 and TRBJ2-7; 8 bases map to TRBD2. This CDR3 has 12 residues. J lost 6 bases, V lost 6 bases, and 4 bases had no gene match. The CDR3 DNA follows: TGTGCCAGCAGCCGGGGGGGTAGCGAGCAGTACTTC. Its protein product is CASSRGGSEQYF.

This clone was seen once. The genes are TRBV5-1 and TRBJ2-7, with a possible D match to TRBD2 (6 bases). Trimming stripped 3 bases from V and 2 bases from J, with 9 bases between. Germline V gene lookup returns CDR1 SGHRS and CDR2 YFSETQ. This CDR3 is 13 amino acids long. The CDR3 coding sequence is TGCGCCAGCAGCTCCGGGACTGCCTACGAGCAGTACTTC. Translating gives CASSSGTAYEQYF.

The V gene is TRBV2, the J gene TRBJ1-3, with a possible D match to TRBD1 (5 bases). The length of the CDR3 is 16 residues. V was trimmed by 6 bases and J by 4 bases, leaving 19 bases between them. In germline, CDR1 is SNHLY, CDR2 FYNNEI. DNA for the CDR3: TGTGCCAGCAGCATCCGGGACTCTTTGTCGGGAAACACCATATATTTT. Translation: CASSIRDSLSGNTIYF.

V usage is TRBV6-6 and J usage is TRBJ2-2, with D unclear. CDR3 length: 14 amino acids. Trimming pared 5 bases from V and 2 bases from J, leaving 9 bases between. From germline, CDR1 is MNHNY and CDR2 SVGAGI (reference sequence). CDR3 coding DNA: TGTGCCAGCAGTCCCCCCCCTAACACCGGGGAGCTGTTTTTT. Amino acids: CASSPPPNTGELFF.

This chain uses TRBV5-1 with TRBJ2-5; TRBD1 agrees at 9 bases. Germline trimming cut 5 bases from V and 4 bases from J; bases unmatched to any gene: 15. The CDR3 loop spans 17 amino acids. The germline V gene has CDR1 SGHRS and CDR2 YFSETQ. The CDR3 sequence: CASRIGWRQGDGETQYF. As DNA, the CDR3 is TGCGCCAGCAGAATCGGATGGAGACAGGGGGATGGAGAGACCCAGTACTTC.

This clone was counted once. The chain is built from TRBV7-9 and TRBJ2-5, with D perhaps TRBD2 (5 bases). Germline V gene lookup returns CDR1 SEHNR and CDR2 FQNEAQ (reference sequence). The CDR3 loop spans 14 amino acids. The V gene lost 5 bases and the J gene lost 5 bases, with 15 bases spanning the gap. The CDR3 protein is CASSPGPGGETQYF. The CDR3 DNA sequence: TGTGCCAGCAGCCCCGGGCCAGGCGGGGAGACCCAGTACTTC.

The gene calls are TRBV7-2 and TRBJ1-3; 9 nucleotides line up with TRBD1. There are 14 residues in the CDR3. V was clipped by 5 bases and J by 4 bases; unmatched bases: 3. Germline values: CDR1 SGHTA, CDR2 FQGNSA. The CDR3 region has the DNA TGTGCCAGCAGCCCTGGGACAGGGGGAAACACCATATATTTT. It specifies CASSPGTGGNTIYF. The variable domain in full, completed from reference TRBV7-2 and TRBJ1-3, reads GAGVSQSPSNKVTEKGKDVELRCDPISGHTALYWYRQSLGQGLEFLIYFQGNSAPDKSGLPSDRFSAERTGGSVSTLTIQRTQQEDSAVYLCASSPGTGGNTIYFGEGSWLTVV.

The rearrangement links TRBV2 to TRBJ1-6; maybe TRBD1 (5 bases). This CDR3 contains 16 residues. The germline CDR1 and CDR2 sequences are SNHLY and FYNNEI. The V gene lost 4 bases and the J gene lost 9 bases, with 19 bases spanning the gap. In DNA form, the CDR3 reads TGTGCCAGCAGTGCGACAGAACTTGCTATAAGTTCACCCCTCCACTTT. It specifies CASSATELAISSPLHF.

The gene calls are TRBV6-1 and TRBJ2-2; 9 nucleotides line up with TRBD1. The V segment lost 4 bases and the J segment 7 bases; nucleotides outside the gene matches: 10. Germline V lookup: CDR1 MNHNS, CDR2 SASEGT. The CDR3 consists of 16 residues. In DNA form, the CDR3 reads TGTGCCAGCAGTGTACAGGGGGCGACCCTGGACGGGGAGCTGTTTTTT. Protein sequence: CASSVQGATLDGELFF.

A few counts support this clone. CDR3 sequence (DNA): TGTGCCACCAGCAGAGCTACAGGGGGAGGACAGCCCCAGCATTTT. Residues: CATSRATGGGQPQHF. The chain has TRBV15 and TRBJ1-5; the match to TRBD1 covers 8 bases. There are 15 residues in the CDR3. Germline values: CDR1 LNHNV, CDR2 YYDKDF (reference sequence). J was trimmed by 7 bases and V by 1 base; bases with no gene match: 6.

This clone was counted only a few times. The CDR3 DNA is TGTGCCACCAGTGATTTGTCAGGGGCTGGTGGATCTAATGAAAAACTGTTTTTT. This encodes CATSDLSGAGGSNEKLFF. This rearrangement joins TRBV24-1 to TRBJ1-4; D might be TRBD1 (6 bases). Trimming took 0 bases from V and 3 from J, leaving 16 bases between them. Germline assignment: CDR1 KGHDR and CDR2 SFDVKD. The CDR3 totals 18 residues.

The chain links TRBV7-2 to TRBJ2-7; TRBD1 matches 9 bases. The V gene's germline CDR1 is SGHTA and CDR2 FQGNSA. V lost 6 bases, J lost 0 bases, and 9 bases stayed unmatched. The CDR3 length is 16 residues. The CDR3 region is CASSFPGQGSSYEQYF. The CDR3 nucleotides read TGTGCCAGCAGTTTCCCGGGACAGGGTAGCTCCTACGAGCAGTACTTC. Full variable domain (rest looked up from reference TRBV7-2 and TRBJ2-7): GAGVSQSPSNKVTEKGKDVELRCDPISGHTALYWYRQSLGQGLEFLIYFQGNSAPDKSGLPSDRFSAERTGGSVSTLTIQRTQQEDSAVYLCASSFPGQGSSYEQYFGPGTRLTVT.

The V and J genes are TRBV6-5 and TRBJ2-7, with D maybe TRBD2 (5 bases). V was pared by 5 bases and J by 3 bases, with 17 bases between. Germline V gene data show CDR1 as MNHEY and CDR2 as SVGAGI. The CDR3 length is 15 residues. CDR3 in amino acids: CASSPGKDGYYEQYF. CDR3 bases: TGTGCCAGCAGTCCGGGAAAGGACGGATACTACGAGCAGTACTTC.

CDR3 amino acids: CASSWERVENTGELFF. The CDR3, as DNA: TGTGCCAGCAGCTGGGAGAGGGTAGAGAACACCGGGGAGCTGTTTTTT. The chain links TRBV7-3 to TRBJ2-2; a possible D gene is TRBD2 (5 bases). Trimming removed 4 bases at V and 1 base at J, with 13 bases between. Germline CDR1 is SGHTA and CDR2 is FQGTGA. CDR3 length equals 16 residues.

The CDR3: CASSLGDYEQYF. The DNA for the CDR3 is TGCGCCAGCAGCTTAGGGGACTACGAGCAGTACTTC. The chain recombines TRBV5-1 with TRBJ2-7; D possibly corresponds to TRBD1 (5 bases). Trimming took 2 bases from V and 3 from J, leaving 6 bases between them. Germline V gives CDR1 SGHRS, CDR2 YFSETQ. The CDR3 sequence is 12 residues long.

This clone was seen only a few times. This chain links TRBV5-4 with TRBJ1-6, with TRBD1 matching over 7 bases. With V trimmed by 5 bases and J by 7 bases, 3 bases remained unmatched. Germline V gene data show CDR1 as SGHNT and CDR2 as YYREEE (reference sequence). This CDR3 contains 13 residues. Here the CDR3 reads CASRQDRNSPLHF. CDR3 coding DNA: TGTGCCAGCAGGCAGGACAGGAATTCACCCCTCCACTTT.

V usage is TRBV19 and J usage is TRBJ2-7, with D uncertain. The CDR3 runs to 13 residues. The V gene's germline CDR1 is LNHDA and CDR2 SQIVND (reference sequence). Trimming took off 2 bases at V and 3 bases at J, with 8 bases between the two ends. The CDR3 protein is CASSINFGYEQYF. The CDR3 DNA reads as TGTGCCAGTAGTATAAATTTCGGCTACGAGCAGTACTTC.

The gene calls are TRBV12-3 or TRBV12-4 and TRBJ1-2; D is unclear. V was shortened by 3 bases and J by 0 bases, with 5 bases between the two germline ends. The CDR3 covers 13 residues. The CDR3 coding sequence is TGTGCCAGCAGTTTGGGCGCTAACTATGGCTACACCTTC. Residues: CASSLGANYGYTF.

V gene TRBV28 combines with J gene TRBJ2-3, with 9 bases lining up with TRBD1. Germline V gene lookup returns CDR1 MDHEN and CDR2 SYDVKM. Losses at the gene ends were 5 bases for V and 7 bases for J; bases not matched to a gene: 10. The CDR3 is 15 residues long. DNA of the CDR3: TGTGCCAGCAGTCCTTGGGACAGGGATATGCATACGCAGTATTTT. Protein: CASSPWDRDMHTQYF.

The chain recombines TRBV3-1 (or the pseudogene TRBV3-2) with TRBJ1-2; a weak D match, TRBD1 (5 bases). Trimming took 1 base from V and 4 from J, leaving 13 bases between them. CDR1 and CDR2 (germline): LGHDT, YNNKEL (reference sequence). The CDR3 consists of 15 residues. The CDR3 region is CASSQGQGAFYGYTF. CDR3 sequence (DNA): TGTGCCAGCAGCCAAGGTCAAGGGGCATTCTATGGCTACACCTTC.

The chain recombines TRBV7-9 with TRBJ1-1, with TRBD1 identical over 7 bases. This CDR3 comprises 15 residues. CDR1 and CDR2 (germline): SEHNR, FQNEAQ (reference sequence). Germline trimming cut 5 bases from V and 0 bases from J; bases unmatched to any gene: 6. CDR3 sequence reads: CASSPPQGMNTEAFF. DNA of the CDR3: TGTGCCAGCAGCCCCCCACAGGGGATGAACACTGAAGCTTTCTTT. The full variable domain, in which reference TRBV7-9 and TRBJ1-1 provide the parts outside the CDR3, is DTGVSQNPRHKITKRGQNVTFRCDPISEHNRLYWYRQTLGQGPEFLTYFQNEAQLEKSRLLSDRFSAERPKGSFSTLEIQRTEQGDSAMYLCASSPPQGMNTEAFFGQGTRLTVV.

There are a few counts of this clone. The sample contains more than one DNA sequence encoding this CDR3. The chain links TRBV11-2 to TRBJ1-1, with D perhaps TRBD1 (5 bases). This CDR3 contains 13 residues. Germline values: CDR1 SGHAT, CDR2 FQNNGV. Trimming removed 3 bases from V and 2 bases from J, with 7 bases in between. In DNA form, the CDR3 reads TGTGCCAGCAGCTTTCAGGGAAACACTGAAGCTTTCTTT. Translating it yields CASSFQGNTEAFF.

The rearrangement joins TRBV27 to TRBJ2-3; no firm D call. Germline V gene data show CDR1 as MNHEY and CDR2 as SMNVEV (reference sequence). There are 13 residues in the CDR3. Deletions cut 2 bases from V and 3 bases from J, with 6 bases between. Written as DNA, the CDR3 is TGTGCCAGCAGTTTACGACAAACAGATACGCAGTATTTT. Protein: CASSLRQTDTQYF.

This sequence joins TRBV15 and TRBJ1-1; TRBD1 matches 10 bases. Germline V gives CDR1 LNHNV, CDR2 YYDKDF (reference sequence). J gave up 5 bases and V 6 bases, and 12 bases lay outside the gene matches. The CDR3 is 16 residues long. In DNA form, the CDR3 reads TGTGCCACCAGTAGGGGTCGAGGGACAGGGGCGACTGAAGCTTTCTTT. Its protein product is CATSRGRGTGATEAFF. The whole variable domain, filled in from reference TRBV15 and TRBJ1-1, reads DAMVIQNPRYQVTQFGKPVTLSCSQTLNHNVMYWYQQKSSQAPKLLFHYYDKDFNNEADTPDNFQSRRPNTSFCFLDIRSPGLGDTAMYLCATSRGRGTGATEAFFGQGTRLTVV.